Included here is one TCR beta chain sequence, with context. Its matching antigen is unknown. The CDR3 covers 15 residues. Triplicate sorting captured a few hundred thousand cells each from every CD8+ T cell subset. This entry is derived from a study of CXCR3-negative and CXCR3-positive naive CD8 T cells. UMI-labeled 5' RACE TRB cDNA libraries were prepared from the cells. No DNA is given; TCRdb re-called the 5' RACE reads and lists each CDR3 protein once. This repertoire includes 45,000 to 55,000 distinct CDR3 sequences. General study points: It was found that naive subsets had comparable surface CD5, and TCR strength was inferred from TRB CDR3 properties. Similar TRBV-TRBJ gene usage was seen in naive CXCR3-negative and CXCR3-positive cells, but not in memory cells.

The material sequenced was memory CD8+ T cells from blood. The receptor's source is a human donor in good health. Some clones in this sample may be carry-over from other donors' samples. The chain joins TRBV23-1 to TRBJ2-7. TRBV23-1 is labeled an ORF, and its function is uncertain. The CDR3 here is CASSHGKLWAYEQYF.